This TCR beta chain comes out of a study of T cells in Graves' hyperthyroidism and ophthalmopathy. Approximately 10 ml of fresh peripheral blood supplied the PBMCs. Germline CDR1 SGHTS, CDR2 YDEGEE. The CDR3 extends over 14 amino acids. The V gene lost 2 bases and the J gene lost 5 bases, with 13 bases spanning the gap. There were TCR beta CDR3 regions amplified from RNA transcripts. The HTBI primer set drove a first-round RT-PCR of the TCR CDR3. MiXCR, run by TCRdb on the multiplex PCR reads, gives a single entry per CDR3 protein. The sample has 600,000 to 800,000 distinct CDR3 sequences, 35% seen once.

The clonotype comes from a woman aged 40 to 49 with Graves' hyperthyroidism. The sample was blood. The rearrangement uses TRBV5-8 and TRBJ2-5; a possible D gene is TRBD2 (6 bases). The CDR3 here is CASSFYGSSETQYF. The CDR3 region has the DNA TGTGCCAGCAGCTTTTACGGGAGTAGTGAGACCCAGTACTTC. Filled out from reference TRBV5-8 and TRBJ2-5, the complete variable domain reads EAGVTQSPTHLIKTRGQQATLRCSPISGHTSVYWYQQALGLGLQFLLWYDEGEERNRGNFPPRFSGRQFPNYSSELNVNALELEDSALYLCASSFYGSSETQYFGPGTRLLVL.